This T cell receptor beta chain was sequenced during a study of blood T cell repertoires in COVID-19 (dated by TCRdb to about 2020). As for the study more broadly: Collaborator samples came from the United States, Italy and Spain and covered acute and convalescent phases of COVID-19. The prospective study material was composed of cDNA or gDNA derived from T cells, B-cell-depleted T cells, or PBMCs. A de-identified subject ID, COVID-19 status, age in years and sex were almost always included in the sample metadata. HLA class I and class II types, where available, came from metadata supplied by the sample provider rather than from assay-based typing. The repertoires were made available in a free public database intended to serve as a resource for research on the immune response to SARS-CoV-2. The dataset comprised deeply sampled blood TCRbeta repertoires from subjects exposed to, actively infected with, or recovered from COVID-19. Samples were obtained from the ongoing ImmuneRACE study (first 160 participants) and from 1,254 subjects provided by 6 global collaborators. Here is what the overall study found, with its caveats: The amount of clinical and demographic metadata varied by source and participant and was provided uncurated.

As for this clone: The antigen it recognizes is unknown. The sample holds no much larger clone one base away, and base qualities are not on file.

Trimming removed 0 bases from V and 6 bases from J, leaving 12 bases between the germline ends. The CDR3 sequence holds 14 residues, the cysteine and phenylalanine included. This entry keeps only the CDR3 DNA: 42 bases, framed from base 1. Reading the germline V gene (reference sequence) gives CDR1 LNHNV and CDR2 YYDKDF. TCRbeta CDR3 regions were amplified from genomic DNA using the immunoSEQ Assay, a bias-controlled multiplex PCR. The paper's data handling went like this. Within the assay, amplification of reference gene primers was used to estimate how many nucleated cells each sample contained. To quantify the absolute abundance of each unique TCRbeta CDR3 rearrangement, sequence reads were collapsed and filtered. For each sample, productive Simpson clonality was calculated as the square root of Simpson's diversity index across productive rearrangements. This immuneACCESS table, as held by TCRdb, lists in-frame sequences with V and J called but not all clones. Of the missing ones, under half trace to an unresolved V gene in checked studies; the others have no known cause. That table is the source of V, J and clone size, and D and trimming were worked out from the DNA. This sample lists 150,000 or so clones; approximately 86% were detected once. Less than 1% of the sample is held by the ten biggest clonotypes.

Whole blood was collected in K2EDTA tubes by collaborating institutions according to the institutions' own protocols. For TCRbeta analysis, collaborator samples were shipped as frozen whole blood, as isolated PBMCs, or as DNA extracted from either sample type. The receptor was derived from a man younger than 30 with acute or convalescent COVID-19. The rearranged segments are TRBV15 and TRBJ2-7, with TRBD1 as a weak D call on 7 bases. The specimen sequenced was peripheral blood. The bases read TGTGCCACCAGCAGAGAAACCCAGGGGGGCGAGCAGTACTTC. This yields the protein CATSRETQGGEQYF. The full variable domain, with segments outside the CDR3 supplied by the reference TRBV15 and TRBJ2-7 proteins, appears as DAMVIQNPRYQVTQFGKPVTLSCSQTLNHNVMYWYQQKSSQAPKLLFHYYDKDFNNEADTPDNFQSRRPNTSFCFLDIRSPGLGDTAMYLCATSRETQGGEQYFGPGTRLTVT.